The 15 T cell receptor beta chains in this list originate from one sample, sequenced in a study of vaccination and CD4 T cells after COVID-19 (dated by TCRdb to between 2021 and 2022). The library was built by means of PCR. The sequencer listed for this sample is Illumina iSeq 100. Using fastp trimming at Q25 and MiXCR clonotype assembly, TCRdb reanalyzed the public sequencing data and kept in-frame beta chains. For every CDR3 protein sequence, its rows merge into one entry that carries the most common genes and DNA. The table for this sample lists roughly 20,000 distinct CDR3 sequences; around 62% of them were counted only once. Together, the top ten hold over 0.9% of the sample. The starting material was CD4+ T cells from blood, obtained before SARS-CoV-2 vaccination. These receptors all come from a human donor who had recovered from COVID-19.

The chain recombines TRBV7-9 with TRBJ1-1; D is perhaps TRBD1 (6 bases). The CDR3 loop spans 13 amino acids. The V gene lost 5 bases and the J gene lost 7 bases, with 14 bases spanning the gap. Germline V gives CDR1 SEHNR, CDR2 FQNEAQ (reference sequence). CDR3 protein: CASSDSWGREAFF. CDR3 DNA: TGTGCCAGCAGCGACTCTTGGGGGCGTGAAGCTTTCTTT.

This clonotype was seen a single time. This chain links TRBV5-3 with TRBJ2-5; tentative D call: TRBD1 (5 bases). TRBV5-3 is an ORF, and what it does is uncertain. The length of the CDR3 is 16 residues. V dropped 7 bases and J dropped 5 bases, with 24 bases sitting between them. CDR3 loop: CARPPSCRTHWETQYF. The CDR3 coding sequence is TGTGCCAGACCCCCTTCCTGCAGGACACATTGGGAGACCCAGTACTTC.

The J gene is TRBJ1-2, the V gene TRBV19, with a possible D match to TRBD1 (5 bases). Trimming shortened V by 7 bases and J by 0 bases, and 15 bases separated the two germline ends. CDR1 LNHDA and CDR2 SQIVND come from the germline V gene (reference sequence). CDR3 length equals 15 residues. The CDR3 spells CASTPKRGANYGYTF. The CDR3 DNA is TGTGCCAGTACTCCGAAACGGGGGGCTAACTATGGCTACACCTTC.

The chain links TRBV7-3 to TRBJ1-6; no clear D gene. The CDR3 consists of 13 residues. Looked up from germline, CDR1 is SGHTA and CDR2 is FQGTGA. The germline V and J ends were trimmed by 4 bases and 9 bases, with 10 bases remaining between them. The CDR3 DNA sequence: TGTGCCAGCAGCTCTACCGAAGGTTCACCCCTCCACTTT. Translation gives CASSSTEGSPLHF. Drawing the rest from reference TRBV7-3 and TRBJ1-6, the complete variable domain is GAGVSQTPSNKVTEKGKYVELRCDPISGHTALYWYRQSLGQGPEFLIYFQGTGAADDSGLPNDRFFAVRPEGSVSTLKIQRTERGDSAVYLCASSSTEGSPLHFGNGTRLTVT.

This clonotype was counted between two and nine times. The V gene is TRBV20-1, the J gene TRBJ2-3, with TRBD2 identical over 8 bases. V lost 0 bases and J lost 1; bases outside the gene matches: 6. Germline V lookup: CDR1 DFQATT, CDR2 SNEGSKA (reference sequence). The CDR3 sequence is 16 residues long. The CDR3 here is CSARDAGRAGTDTQYF. As DNA, the CDR3 is TGCAGTGCTAGAGATGCCGGGAGGGCCGGCACAGATACGCAGTATTTT.

The V and J genes are TRBV18 and TRBJ1-5, with a weak D call TRBD1 (5 bases). Trimming took off 1 base at V and 1 base at J, with 14 bases between the two ends. CDR1 is KGHSH and CDR2 is LQKENI in the germline V gene. This CDR3 has 17 amino acids. CDR3 sequence: CASSPLGGRDSNQPQHF. CDR3 nucleotide sequence: TGTGCCAGCTCACCACTTGGCGGCAGGGACAGCAATCAGCCCCAGCATTTT. The full variable domain, completed using reference TRBV18 and TRBJ1-5, is NAGVMQNPRHLVRRRGQEARLRCSPMKGHSHVYWYRQLPEEGLKFMVYLQKENIIDESGMPKERFSAEFPKEGPSILRIQQVVRGDSAAYFCASSPLGGRDSNQPQHFGDGTRLSIL.

This clonotype was observed a handful of times. The chain has TRBV20-1 and TRBJ2-5, with D possibly being TRBD2 (7 bases). The germline V gene has CDR1 DFQATT and CDR2 SNEGSKA (reference sequence). Trimming pared 0 bases from V and 4 bases from J, leaving 15 bases between. The CDR3 consists of 15 residues. The CDR3 spells CSARENRGGRETQYF. The CDR3 DNA follows: TGCAGTGCTAGAGAGAATAGGGGGGGCCGAGAGACCCAGTACTTC.

This clonotype has only one observation. The chain employs TRBV6-5 and TRBJ2-1; D gene uncertain. Trimming stripped 0 bases from V and 4 bases from J, with 10 bases between. The V gene's germline CDR1 is MNHEY and CDR2 SVGAGI. This CDR3 has 15 residues. The CDR3 sequence: CASSYSIAKYNEQFF. DNA of the CDR3: TGTGCCAGCAGTTACTCGATTGCTAAATACAATGAGCAGTTCTTC.

This clonotype was observed once. The chain links TRBV7-8 to TRBJ1-5; 7 nucleotides match TRBD1. This CDR3 contains 17 residues. J lost 0 bases, V lost 9 bases, and 14 bases had no gene match. In germline, CDR1 is SGHVS, CDR2 FQNEAQ. The DNA of the CDR3 is TGTGCCAGTTCAGGGGGGGGAGGCCGGTATAGCAATCAGCCCCAGCATTTT. Translation: CASSGGGGRYSNQPQHF. The full variable domain, completed using reference TRBV7-8 and TRBJ1-5, is GAGVSQSPRYKVAKRGQDVALRCDPISGHVSLFWYQQALGQGPEFLTYFQNEAQLDKSGLPSDRFFAERPEGSVSTLKIQRTQQEDSAVYLCASSGGGGRYSNQPQHFGDGTRLSIL.

This clonotype occurred a few times. The V gene is TRBV5-6, the J gene TRBJ2-5; weak D call: TRBD2 (5 bases). This CDR3 spans 15 amino acids. Germline V gene sequence: CDR1 SGHDT, CDR2 YYEEEE. The V gene lost 3 bases and the J gene lost 5 bases, with 17 bases spanning the gap. CDR3 nucleotide sequence: TGTGCCAGCAGCTATAGACCGAAACCGGGGGAGACCCAGTACTTC. Residues: CASSYRPKPGETQYF.

The CDR3 nucleotides are TGTGCCAGCAGCTTAACTAGCGGAAACACCGGGGAGCTGTTTTTT. This translates into CASSLTSGNTGELFF. The chain recombines TRBV7-3 with TRBJ2-2, with D possibly TRBD2 on 6 matching bases. This CDR3 spans 15 amino acids. Trimming took off 0 bases at V and 2 bases at J, with 7 bases between the two ends. Germline loops: CDR1 SGHTA, CDR2 FQGTGA.

The CDR3 sequence: CASSLWSSGGGVYEQYF. The CDR3 DNA follows: TGTGCCAGCAGCTTATGGTCTAGCGGAGGTGGAGTCTACGAGCAGTACTTC. This chain uses TRBV7-8 with TRBJ2-7, with 7 positions matching TRBD2. Per the germline V gene, CDR1 is SGHVS and CDR2 is FQNEAQ. The J segment lost 3 bases and the V segment lost 2 bases, leaving 13 bases of the junction unmatched. This CDR3 spans 17 amino acids.

The rearrangement links TRBV7-2 to TRBJ1-2; possibly TRBD1 for D (5 bases). Trimming pared 8 bases from V and 3 bases from J, leaving 13 bases between. The germline gives CDR1 SGHTA, CDR2 FQGNSA. This CDR3 has 13 residues. The CDR3 here is CASSTAVDYGYTF. Here the CDR3 DNA reads TGTGCCAGCTCGACAGCGGTTGACTATGGCTACACCTTC.

This clonotype turned up a few times. The chain uses TRBV7-9 and TRBJ2-3; 12 bases agree with TRBD1. V was pared by 0 bases and J by 5 bases, with 3 bases of the junction left unmatched. The CDR3 totals 16 residues. The V gene's germline CDR1 is SEHNR and CDR2 FQNEAQ (reference sequence). CDR3 DNA: TGTGCCAGCAGCTTAGCTGGGACAGGGGGCCGAGATACGCAGTATTTT. It translates to CASSLAGTGGRDTQYF. Looking up the rest from reference TRBV7-9 and TRBJ2-3 gives the full variable domain: DTGVSQNPRHKITKRGQNVTFRCDPISEHNRLYWYRQTLGQGPEFLTYFQNEAQLEKSRLLSDRFSAERPKGSFSTLEIQRTEQGDSAMYLCASSLAGTGGRDTQYFGPGTRLTVL.

The V and J genes are TRBV12-3 or TRBV12-4 and TRBJ2-2, with 10 nucleotides matching TRBD1. V trimming: 6 bases; J trimming: 7 bases; junction bases outside the gene matches: 8. The CDR3 runs 15 residues. In nucleotides, the CDR3 is TGTGCCAGCAGCCCTGACAGGGGGCGTATCGGGGAGCTGTTTTTT. It codes for CASSPDRGRIGELFF.